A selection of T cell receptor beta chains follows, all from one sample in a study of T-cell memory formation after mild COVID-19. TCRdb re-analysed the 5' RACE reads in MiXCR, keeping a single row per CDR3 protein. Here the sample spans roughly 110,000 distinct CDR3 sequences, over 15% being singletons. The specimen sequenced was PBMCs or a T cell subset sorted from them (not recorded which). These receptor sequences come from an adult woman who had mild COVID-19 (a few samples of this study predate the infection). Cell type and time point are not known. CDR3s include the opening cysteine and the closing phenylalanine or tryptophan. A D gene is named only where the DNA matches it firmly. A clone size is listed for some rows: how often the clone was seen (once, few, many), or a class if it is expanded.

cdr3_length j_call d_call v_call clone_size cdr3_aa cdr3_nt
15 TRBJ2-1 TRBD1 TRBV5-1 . CASSFTGDLYNEQFF TGCGCCAGCAGCTTCACAGGGGATCTCTACAATGAGCAGTTCTTC
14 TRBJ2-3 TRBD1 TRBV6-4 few CASSATGGPDTQYF TGTGCCAGCAGCGCAACAGGGGGGCCAGATACGCAGTATTTT
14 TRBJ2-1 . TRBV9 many CASSVASRVGEQFF TGTGCCAGCAGCGTAGCTAGTCGGGTGGGTGAGCAGTTCTTC
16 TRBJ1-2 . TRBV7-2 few CASSLAVVGLSEGYTF TGTGCCAGCAGCTTAGCCGTAGTAGGGCTGTCGGAGGGCTACACCTTC
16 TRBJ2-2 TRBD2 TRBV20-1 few CSARYRTSGFTGELFF TGCAGTGCTAGGTACAGGACTAGCGGATTCACCGGGGAGCTGTTTTTT
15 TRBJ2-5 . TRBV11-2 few CASSHPDSSQETQYF TGTGCCAGCAGCCATCCGGACAGTTCCCAAGAGACCCAGTACTTC
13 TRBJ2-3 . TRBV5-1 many CASSLVGTDTQYF TGCGCCAGCAGCTTGGTAGGCACAGATACGCAGTATTTT
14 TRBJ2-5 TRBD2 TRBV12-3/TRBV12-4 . CASSHTSGSETQYF TGTGCCAGCAGCCACACTAGCGGGAGTGAGACCCAGTACTTC
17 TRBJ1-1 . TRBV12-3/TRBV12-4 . CASSFLTVEAENTEAFF TGTGCCAGCAGTTTCTTGACGGTGGAGGCCGAGAACACTGAAGCTTTCTTT
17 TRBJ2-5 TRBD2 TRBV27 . CASSSSRMAGGHVTQYF TGTGCCAGCAGCTCCTCCCGGATGGCGGGAGGTCATGTGACCCAGTACTTC
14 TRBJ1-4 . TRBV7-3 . CASSPSVANEKLFF TGTGCCAGCAGCCCCTCGGTCGCCAATGAAAAACTGTTTTTT
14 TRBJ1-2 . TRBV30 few CAWSVVGPTYGYTF TGTGCCTGGAGTGTAGTCGGACCGACCTATGGCTACACCTTC
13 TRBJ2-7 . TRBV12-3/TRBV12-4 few CASSLVSPDEQYF TGTGCCAGCAGTTTAGTGAGCCCGGACGAGCAGTACTTC
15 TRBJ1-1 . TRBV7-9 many CASSLDNSLNTEAFF TGTGCCAGCAGCTTAGATAACAGCTTGAACACTGAAGCTTTCTTT
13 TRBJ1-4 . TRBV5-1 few CASRGGSGEKLFF TGCGCCAGCAGGGGAGGGTCAGGTGAAAAACTGTTTTTT
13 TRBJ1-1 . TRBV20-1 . CSARVPRGTEAFF TGCAGTGCTAGAGTCCCCCGCGGGACTGAAGCTTTCTTT
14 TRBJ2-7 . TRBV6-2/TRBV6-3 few CASSLVQSSYEQYF TGTGCCAGCAGTCTTGTACAAAGCTCCTACGAGCAGTACTTC
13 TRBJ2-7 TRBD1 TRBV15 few CATSPQGAYEQYF TGTGCCACCAGCCCACAGGGGGCCTACGAGCAGTACTTC
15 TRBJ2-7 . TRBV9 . CASSVEEGISYEQYF TGTGCCAGCAGCGTAGAAGAGGGGATATCCTACGAGCAGTACTTC
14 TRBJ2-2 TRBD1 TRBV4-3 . CASSQGQGAGELFF TGCGCCAGCAGCCAAGGACAGGGGGCCGGGGAGCTGTTTTTT
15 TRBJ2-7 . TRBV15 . CATSTGGAASYEQYF TGTGCCACCAGCACAGGAGGGGCAGCATCCTACGAGCAGTACTTC
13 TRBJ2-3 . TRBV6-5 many CASRYLSTDTQYF TGTGCCAGCAGGTACCTCAGCACAGATACGCAGTATTTT
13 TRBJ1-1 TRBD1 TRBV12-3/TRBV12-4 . CASSGDRVTEAFF TGTGCCAGCAGTGGGGACAGAGTCACTGAAGCTTTCTTT
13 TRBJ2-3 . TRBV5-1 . CASSLEITDTQYF TGCGCCAGCAGCTTGGAGATCACAGATACGCAGTATTTT
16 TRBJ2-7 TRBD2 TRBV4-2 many CASSQVDSGSPYEQYF TGTGCCAGCAGCCAAGTAGACAGCGGGAGTCCCTACGAGCAGTACTTC
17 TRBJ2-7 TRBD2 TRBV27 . CASSLFGGTKYSYEQYF TGTGCCAGCAGTTTATTCGGCGGGACTAAGTATTCCTACGAGCAGTACTTC
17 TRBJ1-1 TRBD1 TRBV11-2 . CASSPYRGSSPRVEAFF TGTGCCAGCAGCCCATACAGGGGATCATCCCCCCGTGTTGAAGCTTTCTTT
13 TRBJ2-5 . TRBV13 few CASSFERKETQYF TGTGCCAGCAGCTTCGAACGTAAAGAGACCCAGTACTTC
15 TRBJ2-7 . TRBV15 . CATSRDSTRSYEQYF TGTGCCACCAGCAGAGATTCAACGAGGAGCTACGAGCAGTACTTC
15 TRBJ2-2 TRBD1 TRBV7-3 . CASSRDRNKPGELFF TGTGCCAGCAGCAGGGACAGAAATAAACCCGGGGAGCTGTTTTTT
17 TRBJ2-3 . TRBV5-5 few CASSLGVGIFVTDTQYF TGTGCCAGCAGCTTGGGGGTTGGCATATTCGTTACAGATACGCAGTATTTT
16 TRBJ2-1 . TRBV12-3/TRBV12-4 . CASSLIGTEIYNEQFF TGTGCCAGCAGTTTAATAGGGACGGAAATTTACAATGAGCAGTTCTTC
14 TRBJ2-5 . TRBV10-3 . CAISEWGLEETQYF TGTGCCATCAGTGAGTGGGGTCTAGAAGAGACCCAGTACTTC
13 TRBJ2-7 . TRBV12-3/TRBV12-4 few CASSPEGTYEQYF TGTGCCAGCAGTCCCGAGGGAACCTACGAGCAGTACTTC
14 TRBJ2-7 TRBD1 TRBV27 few CASSPGTGSREQYF TGTGCCAGCAGTCCCGGGACAGGGTCTCGTGAGCAGTACTTC
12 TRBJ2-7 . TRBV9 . CASSPGLSEQYF TGTGCCAGCAGCCCAGGGTTATCCGAGCAGTACTTC
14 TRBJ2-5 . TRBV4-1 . CASSLTVKQETQYF TGCGCCAGCAGCCTGACGGTGAAGCAAGAGACCCAGTACTTC
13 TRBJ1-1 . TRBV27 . CASMSGRITEAFF TGTGCCAGCATGAGTGGAAGGATCACTGAAGCTTTCTTT
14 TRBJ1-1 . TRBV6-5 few CASSYYRGNTEAFF TGTGCCAGCAGTTACTATAGAGGGAACACTGAAGCTTTCTTT
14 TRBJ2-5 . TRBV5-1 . CASSLNAGAETQYF TGCGCCAGCAGCTTAAACGCAGGGGCAGAGACCCAGTACTTC
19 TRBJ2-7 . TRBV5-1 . CASSLAALGADKSSYEQYF TGCGCCAGCAGCTTGGCGGCCTTAGGTGCGGACAAGAGCTCCTACGAGCAGTACTTC
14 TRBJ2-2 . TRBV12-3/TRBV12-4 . CASSRELDTGELFF TGTGCCAGCAGCAGAGAATTAGACACCGGGGAGCTGTTTTTT
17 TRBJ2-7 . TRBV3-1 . CASSQGLRIAAPYEQYF TGTGCCAGCAGCCAAGGTCTTAGGATAGCGGCACCCTACGAGCAGTACTTC
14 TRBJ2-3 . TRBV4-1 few CASSRDGSGGTQYF TGCGCCAGCAGCCGCGACGGCTCTGGAGGTACGCAGTATTTT
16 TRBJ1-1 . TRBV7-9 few CASSLAPGHIDPEAFF TGTGCCAGCAGCTTAGCACCAGGGCATATCGACCCTGAAGCTTTCTTT